This T cell receptor beta chain was identified during a study of T-cell reconstitution after alpha-beta-depleted transplantation in children. Study conclusions and caveats: The origin of alpha-beta T cells about two months after transplant was reportedly several hundred expanded graft clones. From newly produced T cells came most of the T-cell counts and diversity one year after transplant.

This clonotype occurred a few times. Its antigen is not identified. The library targeted TCRbeta and was prepared with unique molecular identifiers. TCRdb re-called the PCR reads through MiXCR, storing one row per CDR3 protein. The data show 500,000 to 750,000 distinct CDR3 sequences, under 15% seen once. The source was PBMCs, mostly from graft donor cells, collected 360 days after TCRalphabeta/CD19-depleted stem cell transplant. The receptor comes from a male patient aged 10-17 years who had a stem cell transplant for acute myeloid leukemia, so the T cells may come from the graft donor.

The CDR3 here is CASSQGYGTGFYEQYF. The CDR3 DNA follows: TGCGCCAGCAGCCAAGGATATGGGACAGGGTTCTACGAGCAGTACTTC. The chain combines TRBV4-3 with TRBJ2-7; 9 positions agree with TRBD1. The CDR3 runs to 16 residues. CDR1 and CDR2 from the germline V gene are LGHNA and YSLEER. The V and J ends lost 1 base and 3 bases, in that order; junction bases with no gene match: 7.